The clone carrying this TCR beta chain has a count of ten or more. This sample was included in a study of human T cells and chemical hapten exposure. TCRdb itself ran the RACE reads through MiXCR, one entry per CDR3 protein. The table has about 74,000 distinct CDR3 sequences, approximately 14% seen once; the top ten hold more than 3.5%. Time point denoted: pre-sensitization, week 0. This sample's treatment: therapeutic diphenylcyclopropenone sensitization with weekly scalp DPC. The starting material was whole blood, obtained in connection with sensitization to the hapten diphenylcyclopropenone (DPC). The sequence came from a woman aged 50 to 60 with alopecia areata. Some clones in this sample may be carry-over from other donors' samples.

CDR3 DNA: TGCGCCAGCAGCTTGGCCGGAGCGGTGATTAACACCGGGGAGCTGTTTTTT. Residues: CASSLAGAVINTGELFF. V usage is TRBV5-1 and J usage is TRBJ2-2, with TRBD2 as a possible D gene (5 bases). Germline values: CDR1 SGHRS, CDR2 YFSETQ. V lost 0 bases to trimming and J lost 2 bases, with 14 bases between them. The CDR3 contains 17 residues.